The 5 T cell receptor beta chains presented below share a single source sample, sequenced in a study of PD-1 blockade in classical Hodgkin lymphoma. After autologous stem cell transplantation all patients relapsed, and prior brentuximab vedotin exposure differed between cohorts. Assay: immunoSEQ multiplex PCR; the TCRdb copy retains only in-frame clones and omits some. The sample holds roughly 140,000 clones, about 81% seen once. Sequenced material: peripheral blood mononuclear cells (PBMCs), taken before the second cycle of nivolumab. The receptor set was obtained from a human donor with classical Hodgkin lymphoma.

CDR3 amino acids: CAIRRTAGANVLTF. As DNA, the CDR3 is TGTGCCATCAGGAGGACAGCTGGGGCCAACGTCCTGACTTTC. This chain uses TRBV10-3 with TRBJ2-6; possibly TRBD1 for D (6 bases). This CDR3 is 14 amino acids long. Per germline, CDR1 ENHRY and CDR2 SYGVKD. V gave up 6 bases and J gave up 2 bases, with 8 bases separating them.

This clone was picked up a small number of times. The chain is built from TRBV30 and TRBJ1-6, with a possible D match to TRBD1 (6 bases). CDR1 is GTSNPN and CDR2 is SVGIG in the germline V gene (reference sequence). The CDR3 loop spans 12 amino acids. V lost 6 bases and J 10 bases, leaving 13 bases between the germline ends. The CDR3 is CACTQGGSPLHF. The CDR3 region has the DNA TGTGCCTGTACACAGGGTGGGTCACCCCTCCACTTT.

The chain recombines TRBV25-1 with TRBJ1-2, with a possible D match to TRBD1 (5 bases). Germline V gene lookup returns CDR1 MGHDK and CDR2 SYGVNS. There are 16 residues in the CDR3. V was pared by 3 bases and J by 4 bases, with 18 bases between. CDR3 loop: CASSDPLRAGGYGYTF. The CDR3 DNA sequence: TGTGCCAGCAGTGACCCCCTCAGGGCCGGCGGCTATGGCTACACCTTC.

The chain uses TRBV19 and TRBJ1-5; 7 bases line up with TRBD1. With 8 bases clipped from V and 0 bases from J, the junction kept 10 bases outside the gene matches. Germline CDR1 and CDR2: LNHDA and SQIVND (reference sequence). The CDR3 runs to 16 residues. The DNA for the CDR3 is TGTGCCAGTGCCACTGGGACAGTCTTTAGCAATCAGCCCCAGCATTTT. Translation: CASATGTVFSNQPQHF.

V and J are TRBV18 and TRBJ1-1; possibly TRBD1 for D (5 bases). Germline CDR1 KGHSH, CDR2 LQKENI. Trimming stripped 2 bases from V and 1 base from J, with 11 bases between. This CDR3 spans 15 amino acids. CDR3 bases: TGTGCCAGCTCACCAACGCAGGGATCGAACACTGAAGCTTTCTTT. It translates to CASSPTQGSNTEAFF.